The 4 T cell receptor beta chains below all came from one sample that was sequenced in a study of post-analysis software for immune sequencing data. Study findings and constraints: Roughly 5 TRBV segments occurring more often in patients than controls included TRBV5-6, TRBV5-1 and TRBV20-1.

These TCRs' antigens remain unknown. Presence of unique molecular identifiers characterized the TCR beta cDNA libraries. TCRdb reanalysed the PCR reads using MiXCR and keeps one entry per CDR3 protein. The data show hundreds of thousands of distinct CDR3 sequences, with approximately 60% seen just once and 11% held by the top ten. Material: blood. Receptor source: a girl aged 2 to 10 with multiple sclerosis.

The chain carries TRBV7-2 and TRBJ2-1; D not resolved. The CDR3 extends over 13 amino acids. Trimming left V 4 bases short and J 6 bases short, with 10 bases between. Germline lookup yields CDR1 SGHTA and CDR2 FQGNSA. The CDR3, as DNA: TGTGCCAGCAGCTCTCTAGTAACCAATGAGCAGTTCTTC. Translation: CASSSLVTNEQFF.

V usage is TRBV6-5 and J usage is TRBJ2-7; TRBD1 matches 9 bases. The length of the CDR3 is 15 residues. Trimming cost V 6 bases and J 1 base; bases outside gene matches: 7. Per the germline V gene, CDR1 is MNHEY and CDR2 is SVGAGI. CDR3 sequence: CASRRGQGISYEQYF. CDR3 nucleotides: TGTGCCAGCAGGCGAGGACAGGGGATTTCCTACGAGCAGTACTTC.

The genes are TRBV29-1 and TRBJ2-1, with D possibly being TRBD1 or TRBD2 (5 bases each). Germline assignment: CDR1 SQVTM and CDR2 ANQGSEA. Trimming pared 5 bases from V and 6 bases from J, leaving 14 bases between. This CDR3 is 13 amino acids long. DNA of the CDR3: TGCAGCGTTTCCGGGACGGCATTCAATGAGCAGTTCTTC. It translates to CSVSGTAFNEQFF.

This clonotype was observed a few times. This chain links TRBV12-3 or TRBV12-4 with TRBJ2-1, with a tentative D call TRBD2 (5 bases). The CDR3 has 14 residues. Trimming shortened V by 7 bases and J by 4 bases, and 14 bases separated the two germline ends. CDR3 sequence: CASTLRGEYNEQFF. The CDR3 coding sequence is TGTGCCAGCACCCTCCGGGGAGAGTACAATGAGCAGTTCTTC.